These T cell receptor beta chains were read from a single sample in a study of T-cell memory formation after mild COVID-19. TCRdb independently ran MiXCR on the 5' RACE reads; one entry per CDR3 protein. The repertoire holds fewer than 250,000 distinct CDR3 sequences, with 15% to 17% as singletons. Sequenced material: PBMCs or a T cell subset sorted from them (not recorded which). Receptor source: an adult woman who had mild COVID-19 (a few samples of this study predate the infection). Cell type and time point are not known. The CDR3 runs from the conserved cysteine through the conserved F or W. A D gene is named only where the DNA matches it firmly. Size is stated for part of the rows, as once, few or many counts, or as a class when the clone is expanded.

>TRBV4-3|TRBD2|TRBJ2-7|.
TGCGCCAGCAGCCAAGATATCAGCGGGAGTGGTCCGCAGTACTTC
CASSQDISGSGPQYF
>TRBV7-9|.|TRBJ2-5|few
TGTGCCAGCAGCCTACGGACCCCACAGGAGACCCAGTACTTC
CASSLRTPQETQYF
>TRBV7-2|.|TRBJ2-7|many
TGTGCCAGCAGCCTTACAGGCTTGGAGCAGTACTTC
CASSLTGLEQYF
>TRBV7-3|.|TRBJ1-1|once
TGTGCCAGCACCCTTACGGGGGCGGACACTGAAGCTTTCTTT
CASTLTGADTEAFF
>TRBV4-2|.|TRBJ2-1|many
TGTGCCAGCAGCCAAGATCTCAGGGGCGGGTACCTCTACAATGAGCAGTTCTTC
CASSQDLRGGYLYNEQFF
>TRBV20-1|.|TRBJ2-1|.
TGCAGTGCTAGAGATTTTGGCTCGACGACCCGCTCCTACAATGAGCAGTTCTTC
CSARDFGSTTRSYNEQFF
>TRBV12-3/TRBV12-4|TRBD2|TRBJ2-7|few
TGTGCCAGCAGTTTTATTTTAACTAGCGGGAAGAAATACGAGCAGTACTTC
CASSFILTSGKKYEQYF
>TRBV4-3|TRBD1|TRBJ2-5|few
TGCGCCAGCAGCCAAGACGACAGGGGGTGGAGGGAGACCCAGTACTTC
CASSQDDRGWRETQYF
>TRBV4-1|.|TRBJ1-1|.
TGCGCCAGCAGCCAATGGGAATACCGGAGCAGGGGAAGCCTCATGAACACTGAAGCTTTCTTT
CASSQWEYRSRGSLMNTEAFF
>TRBV7-3|.|TRBJ2-5|few
TGTGCCAGCAGCTTAACAGGCCGAGGGGAGACCCAGTACTTC
CASSLTGRGETQYF
>TRBV7-3|TRBD2|TRBJ2-2|.
TGTGCCAGCAGCTCGGGACTAGCGGGAGGAAGGGGCGGGGAGCTGTTTTTT
CASSSGLAGGRGGELFF
>TRBV5-1|TRBD1|TRBJ2-7|.
TGCGCCAGCACGGGGACAGGGTCCTACGAGCAGTACTTC
CASTGTGSYEQYF
>TRBV20-1|.|TRBJ1-1|.
TGCAGTGCTAGAGAAGGCGCTGAAGCTTTCTTT
CSAREGAEAFF
>TRBV10-3|.|TRBJ2-2|.
TGTGCCATCAGCGAGACAGCTGCGAACACCGGGGAGCTGTTTTTT
CAISETAANTGELFF
>TRBV7-9|.|TRBJ2-3|few
TGTGCCAGCGGCCGGTTCAGCGGGCGCACAGATACGCAGTATTTT
CASGRFSGRTDTQYF
>TRBV20-1|TRBD2|TRBJ2-5|.
TGCAGTGCTAGAGTTACAAGGACTAGCAGGCAAGAGACCCAGTACTTC
CSARVTRTSRQETQYF
>TRBV2|.|TRBJ1-1|few
TGTGCCAGCAGCCGAGGGGAAGGCACTGAAGCTTTCTTT
CASSRGEGTEAFF
>TRBV5-1|.|TRBJ2-2|.
.
CASSPRVGYEAGELFFF
>TRBV6-1|.|TRBJ2-3|few
TGTGCCAGCAGAGAGACCGTCACAGATACGCAGTATTTT
CASRETVTDTQYF
>TRBV20-1|TRBD2|TRBJ2-5|few
TGCAGTGCTAGAGGTTACAAGCGGGGGGGCCAAGAGACCCAGTACTTC
CSARGYKRGGQETQYF
>TRBV9|TRBD1|TRBJ1-2|.
TGTGCCAGCAGCGGCCAACTGGGACAGGGGCTCTATGGCTACACCTTC
CASSGQLGQGLYGYTF
>TRBV6-5|TRBD1|TRBJ1-6|few
TGTGCCAGCAGTCGCGCGACAGGGTCTAATTCACCCCTCCACTTT
CASSRATGSNSPLHF
>TRBV5-1|.|TRBJ1-2|.
TGCGCCAGCAGCTTGGATGACTATGGCTACACCTTC
CASSLDDYGYTF
>TRBV4-3|TRBD2|TRBJ2-2|.
TGCGCCAGCAGCCGGCAACTAGCGGCCAACACCGGGGAGCTGTTTTTT
CASSRQLAANTGELFF
>TRBV7-2|TRBD2|TRBJ2-3|many
TGTGCCAGCAGCCCCCGGACTAGCGGGCGGCTCGGAGGGGCAGATACGCAGTATTTT
CASSPRTSGRLGGADTQYF
>TRBV12-3/TRBV12-4|.|TRBJ2-3|.
TGTGCCAGCAGTTTTATGGGGTTTGTAGATACGCAGTATTTT
CASSFMGFVDTQYF
>TRBV24-1|.|TRBJ1-1|.
TGTGCCACCAGTGGGGAGTTGAACACTGAAGCTTTCTTT
CATSGELNTEAFF
>TRBV3-1|.|TRBJ2-5|.
TGTGCCAGCAGCCAAGATTGGCCGCGGACCCAGTACTTC
CASSQDWPRTQYF
>TRBV5-1|.|TRBJ2-5|.
TGCGCCAGCAGCTTGGACAGTCCAACCCAGTACTTC
CASSLDSPTQYF
>TRBV7-2|.|TRBJ2-7|few
TGTGCCAGCAGCTCAGAACGGCTAGGCGGGCAGTACTTC
CASSSERLGGQYF
>TRBV12-3/TRBV12-4|.|TRBJ1-5|.
TGTGCCAGCAGCCCGGCAGCTGGGAATCAGCCCCAGCATTTT
CASSPAAGNQPQHF
>TRBV20-1|.|TRBJ1-5|few
TGCAGTGCTAGAGATATACGAGGTCAGCCCCAGCATTTT
CSARDIRGQPQHF
>TRBV7-9|.|TRBJ1-2|.
TGTGCCAGCAGCCTAATGGCGAATGGCTACACCTTC
CASSLMANGYTF
>TRBV6-5|.|TRBJ2-1|many
TGTGCCAGCCGAAGGACAACCTACAATGAGCAGTTCTTC
CASRRTTYNEQFF
>TRBV12-3/TRBV12-4|.|TRBJ2-4|few
TGTGCCAGCACCCGAGGTATCCAAAACATTCAGTACTTC
CASTRGIQNIQYF
>TRBV5-8|.|TRBJ1-1|.
TGTGCCAGCAGCTTGGATAAAGTAGTGAACACTGAAGCTTTCTTT
CASSLDKVVNTEAFF
>TRBV12-3/TRBV12-4|TRBD1|TRBJ1-2|.
TGTGCCAGCAGTTCAGGGGGACTTAACTATGGCTACACCTTC
CASSSGGLNYGYTF
>TRBV30|TRBD2|TRBJ2-3|few
TGTGCCTGGAGTGTATCTAGCGGGATAACAGATACGCAGTATTTT
CAWSVSSGITDTQYF
>TRBV10-3|.|TRBJ2-1|many
TGTGCCATCAGTGAGGACAGGAACTATAATGAGCAGTTCTTC
CAISEDRNYNEQFF
>TRBV9|.|TRBJ2-3|few
TGTGCCAGCAGCTATAGGGGCGGGGGCCTCACAGATACGCAGTATTTT
CASSYRGGGLTDTQYF
>TRBV5-5|.|TRBJ2-1|few
TGTGCCAGCAGCTTGTCACCAGGGGCAAATGAGCAGTTCTTC
CASSLSPGANEQFF
>TRBV20-1|TRBD1|TRBJ1-2|few
TGCAGTGCCCTAGACAGGGGGAACTATGGCTACACCTTC
CSALDRGNYGYTF
>TRBV12-3/TRBV12-4|.|TRBJ1-1|.
TGTGCCAGCACCTTGGGGCGGGGGGCTGAAGCTTTCTTT
CASTLGRGAEAFF
>TRBV4-1|.|TRBJ1-5|.
TGCGCCAGCAGCCAAGATGGGGGTTGGGGGCGAGAATCGGGTGTCAGGGCCCAGCATTTT
CASSQDGGWGRESGVRAQHF
>TRBV20-1|TRBD1|TRBJ2-7|.
TGCAGTGCTAGAGGAGTCGGGACAGCTAACGAGCAGTACTTC
CSARGVGTANEQYF
>TRBV6-5|.|TRBJ1-1|.
TGTGCCAGCAGTTTGGATGGGGGCAGTAACACTGAAGCTTTCTTT
CASSLDGGSNTEAFF
>TRBV20-1|TRBD2|TRBJ2-1|.
TGCAGTGCAGCGAGTGGGGGGGTACGGAATGAGCAGTTCTTC
CSAASGGVRNEQFF
>TRBV4-1|TRBD2|TRBJ2-3|few
TGCGCCAGCAGCCGGACTAGCGGGGGCGGGGATACGCAGTATTTT
CASSRTSGGGDTQYF
>TRBV7-8|.|TRBJ2-5|once
TGTGCCAGCAGCTCTAGGAGGGGAGCCGCCCTCGGGGAGACCCAGTACTTC
CASSSRRGAALGETQYF
>TRBV4-3|.|TRBJ2-7|few
TGCGCCAGCAGCCAGGGGATCCTCTACGAGCAGTACTTC
CASSQGILYEQYF
>TRBV4-2|.|TRBJ1-1|many
TGTGCCAGCAGCCAAGAGGGCACGAGGGGGAACACTGAAGCTTTCTTT
CASSQEGTRGNTEAFF
>TRBV12-3/TRBV12-4|TRBD1|TRBJ2-7|few
TGTGCCAGCAGTGCATCCGGGACAGGGTACGAGCAGTACTTC
CASSASGTGYEQYF